This T cell receptor beta chain was profiled in a study of T cell changes during pregnancy in multiple sclerosis. In germline, CDR1 is SGHRS, CDR2 YFSETQ. The ends lost 0 bases at V and 4 bases at J; junction bases unmatched: 3. The CDR3 has 14 residues. Using immunoSEQ multiplex PCR, the repertoire was profiled, and TCRdb retains in-frame clones only, with some absent. The repertoire holds about 100,000 clones, with over 80% as singletons. The clonotype originates from a female donor with multiple sclerosis, enrolled in a pregnancy study. Here the sequenced sample was peripheral blood, taken after pregnancy. This chain joins TRBV5-1 and TRBJ2-5, with TRBD1 identical over 7 bases. The chain's CDR3 is CASSLAGQIETQYF. In DNA form, the CDR3 reads TGCGCCAGCAGCTTGGCGGGACAGATAGAGACCCAGTACTTC.